The rows below give T cell receptor beta chains drawn from one sample of a study of blood T cell repertoires in COVID-19. This table comes from immunoSEQ multiplex PCR, and its TCRdb copy is limited to in-frame clones, with some not included. The top ten hold less than 1.5% of the sample, which has almost 85,000 clones, 85% to 90% seen once. The specimen was PBMCs or T cells enriched from blood (not recorded which). The receptor source for this set is a woman between 45 and 60 years old with acute COVID-19. Each CDR3 is given with its conserved first and last residue. D genes are given only for firm matches. Not all rows give a size; the values are once, few, many and, for expanded clones, a class.

d_call	v_call	j_call	clone_size	cdr3_aa	cdr3_nt
NA	TRBV3-1/TRBV3-2	TRBJ1-1	NA	CASSQVRDTEAFF	TGTGCCAGCAGCCAAGTGAGGGACACTGAAGCTTTCTTT
TRBD2	TRBV9	TRBJ2-3	NA	CASSPQAGRTDTQYF	TGTGCCAGCAGCCCCCAAGCGGGACGCACAGATACGCAGTATTTT
NA	TRBV21-1	TRBJ2-7	NA	CASSKAGQGASHF	TGTGCCAGCAGCAAAGCCGGACAGGGGGCGTCGCACTTC
TRBD2	TRBV10-2	TRBJ2-2	NA	CASKSAGRITGELFF	TGCGCCAGCAAAAGCGCCGGGAGGATCACCGGGGAGCTGTTTTTT
NA	TRBV7-8	TRBJ1-4	NA	CASSSGTINEKLFF	TGTGCCAGCAGCTCCGGGACAATAAATGAAAAACTGTTTTTT
NA	TRBV2	TRBJ1-1	few	CASRGRSGPNTEAFF	TGTGCCAGCAGGGGTAGGAGCGGACCGAACACTGAAGCTTTCTTT
NA	TRBV7-9	TRBJ2-1	NA	CAINRDGNEQFF	TGTGCCATAAACAGGGACGGGAATGAGCAGTTCTTC
TRBD2	TRBV18	TRBJ2-1	NA	CASSPSGTSGYNEQFF	TGTGCCAGCTCACCCAGCGGGACTAGCGGATACAATGAGCAGTTCTTC
TRBD1	TRBV20-1	TRBJ1-1	NA	CSASQGAEGTEAFF	TGCAGTGCTAGTCAGGGGGCTGAGGGCACTGAAGCTTTCTTT
NA	TRBV6-2/TRBV6-3	TRBJ1-2	NA	CASSYSGSGDGNYGYTF	TGTGCCAGCAGTTACTCCGGGTCAGGGGATGGCAACTATGGCTACACCTTC
TRBD1	TRBV6-1	TRBJ2-7	NA	CASSETGAYYEQYF	TGTGCCAGCAGTGAGACAGGGGCATACTACGAGCAGTACTTC
NA	TRBV6-4	TRBJ1-1	NA	CASSDQGNTEAFF	TGTGCCAGCAGTGACCAGGGGAACACTGAAGCTTTCTTT
NA	TRBV2	TRBJ1-2	NA	CASSPASGVYGYTF	TGTGCCAGCAGCCCGGCGTCAGGGGTCTATGGCTACACCTTC
TRBD1	TRBV3-1/TRBV3-2	TRBJ1-1	once	CASSQKDRAHTEAFF	TGTGCCAGCAGCCAAAAGGACAGGGCACACACTGAAGCTTTCTTT
TRBD1	TRBV4-1	TRBJ1-5	NA	CASSQSTGEWSNQPQHF	TGCGCCAGCAGCCAAAGTACAGGGGAGTGGAGCAATCAGCCCCAGCATTTT
NA	TRBV9	TRBJ2-2	NA	CASSATRGAEGNTGELFF	TGTGCCAGCAGCGCAACCCGGGGAGCGGAAGGGAACACCGGGGAGCTGTTTTTT
NA	TRBV27	TRBJ2-3	NA	CASSCQRQATDTQYF	TGTGCCAGCAGTTGTCAACGACAGGCTACAGATACGCAGTATTTT
NA	TRBV11-1	TRBJ2-7	NA	CASSLALLRSGEQYF	TGTGCCAGCAGCTTAGCTCTCCTCCGAAGCGGCGAGCAGTACTTC
TRBD1	TRBV3-1/TRBV3-2	TRBJ2-7	once	CASRRTGSHEQYF	TGTGCCAGCAGGAGGACAGGGTCACACGAGCAGTACTTC
NA	TRBV10-3	TRBJ2-2	NA	CAIGGGVGTGELFF	TGTGCCATCGGTGGGGGAGTTGGGACCGGGGAGCTGTTTTTT
NA	TRBV7-8	TRBJ2-1	NA	CASSLVMSSYNEQFF	TGTGCCAGCAGCTTAGTAATGAGCTCCTACAATGAGCAGTTCTTC
TRBD2	TRBV9	TRBJ2-1	NA	CASSVGKRGEQFF	TGTGCCAGCAGCGTAGGAAAGCGGGGTGAGCAGTTCTTC
NA	TRBV29-1	TRBJ1-2	once	CSVGERGYGYTF	TGCAGCGTTGGAGAACGGGGGTATGGCTACACCTTC
NA	TRBV5-1	TRBJ1-6	few	CASSTTPNNSPLHF	TGCGCCAGCAGCACGACACCGAATAATTCACCCCTCCACTTT
TRBD1	TRBV5-1	TRBJ1-2	NA	CASSLVTGELHGYTF	TGCGCCAGCAGCTTGGTGACAGGGGAACTACATGGCTACACCTTC
NA	TRBV3-1/TRBV3-2	TRBJ2-7	NA	CASSQGWGQTTYEQYF	TGTGCCAGCAGCCAGGGGTGGGGCCAAACCACCTACGAGCAGTACTTC
TRBD2	TRBV5-5	TRBJ2-7	NA	CASSRGSGLAGEEYF	TGTGCCAGCAGCCGGGGCTCGGGACTAGCGGGAGAAGAGTACTTC
TRBD1	TRBV7-8	TRBJ1-1	NA	CASSLVGGQGSTEAFF	TGTGCCAGCAGCTTAGTCGGGGGACAGGGGAGCACTGAAGCTTTCTTT
NA	TRBV19	TRBJ2-5	NA	CASSPSGDQGWETQYF	TGTGCCAGTAGCCCGAGCGGGGACCAGGGGTGGGAGACCCAGTACTTC
NA	TRBV11-2	TRBJ1-5	NA	CASSVQGGQPQHF	TGTGCCAGCAGCGTTCAGGGCGGTCAGCCCCAGCATTTT
NA	TRBV24-1	TRBJ2-7	NA	CATSDSSGEGQYF	TGTGCCACCAGTGATAGTAGCGGAGAGGGGCAGTACTTC
NA	TRBV7-3	TRBJ2-5	NA	CASSFGRAGETQYF	TGTGCCAGCAGCTTCGGCAGGGCTGGGGAGACCCAGTACTTC
NA	TRBV7-2	TRBJ2-3	NA	CASSFWTDFQYF	TGTGCCAGCAGCTTCTGGACTGATTTCCAGTATTTT
NA	TRBV5-1	TRBJ1-1	NA	CASSATGIVINGEDTEAFF	TGCGCCAGCAGCGCTACGGGAATCGTGATTAACGGGGAGGACACTGAAGCTTTCTTT
NA	TRBV5-4	TRBJ2-3	NA	CASSLAGDTQYF	TGTGCCAGCAGCTTGGCAGGTGATACGCAGTATTTT
TRBD2	TRBV11-2	TRBJ2-1	few	CASTKGTSGNHEQFF	TGTGCCAGCACTAAAGGGACTAGCGGAAACCATGAGCAGTTCTTC
NA	TRBV23-1	TRBJ2-2	NA	CASRQGLQATGELFF	TGCGCCAGCAGGCAAGGGCTACAGGCTACCGGGGAGCTGTTTTTT
NA	TRBV5-5	TRBJ2-3	NA	CASSPGPGTDTQYF	TGTGCCAGCAGCCCTGGCCCAGGCACAGATACGCAGTATTTT
TRBD1	TRBV30	TRBJ2-7	NA	CAWSPTGNYEQYF	TGTGCCTGGAGCCCGACAGGGAACTACGAGCAGTACTTC
NA	TRBV6-1	TRBJ1-1	NA	CASSEGGLAWGAFF	TGTGCCAGCAGTGAAGGGGGGCTGGCCTGGGGAGCTTTCTTT